The clone carrying this T cell receptor beta chain was recorded at least ten times. Its antigen remains unknown. The record originates from a study of T cells after yellow fever vaccination. Regarding the study as a whole: Detected again after the booster were most primary-vaccination clones, at 95% to 97% CD4 and 88% CD8.

This CDR3 comprises 15 residues. Trimming took 4 bases from V and 3 from J, leaving 14 bases between them. The germline V gene encodes CDR1 SGDLS and CDR2 YYNGEE. 5'RACE template switching added a universal primer site and UMIs to TCR cDNA. One entry per CDR3 protein results from TCRdb running MiXCR on the 5' RACE reads. There are roughly 63,000 distinct CDR3 sequences in the sample; roughly 7.4% occur only once, and 35% to 40% lies in the top ten. The specimen was CD8+ T cells sorted from PBMCs, collected 15 days after the yellow fever booster vaccination. The chain combines TRBV9 with TRBJ2-1, with D maybe TRBD1 (5 bases). The clonotype was recovered from a man between 25 and 39 years old who received the YFV17D yellow fever vaccine. CDR3 loop: CASSPLGQGYNEQFF. The CDR3 coding sequence is TGTGCCAGCAGCCCCCTCGGGCAGGGCTACAATGAGCAGTTCTTC.